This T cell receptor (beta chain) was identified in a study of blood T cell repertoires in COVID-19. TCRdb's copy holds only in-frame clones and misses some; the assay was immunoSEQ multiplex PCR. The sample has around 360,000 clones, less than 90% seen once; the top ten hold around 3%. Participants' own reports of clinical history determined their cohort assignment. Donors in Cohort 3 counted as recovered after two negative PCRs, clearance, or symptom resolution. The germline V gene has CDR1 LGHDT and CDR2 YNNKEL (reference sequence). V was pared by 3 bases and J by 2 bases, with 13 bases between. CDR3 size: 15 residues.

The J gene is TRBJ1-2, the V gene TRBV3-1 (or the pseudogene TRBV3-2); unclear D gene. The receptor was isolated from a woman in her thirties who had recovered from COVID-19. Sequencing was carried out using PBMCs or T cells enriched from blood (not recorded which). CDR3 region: CASSHSRVLNYGYTF. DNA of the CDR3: TGTGCCAGCAGCCATTCTCGGGTACTCAACTATGGCTACACCTTC.